Listed here are 13 T cell receptor beta chains from one sample, sequenced in a study of sequential checkpoint blockade in melanoma (dated by TCRdb to about 2019). The library was produced with the immunoSEQ multiplex PCR assay. Sourced from immuneACCESS, this table was stored by TCRdb with only in-frame sequences that have V and J called. A share of the clones is absent; for the studies checked, an unresolved V gene accounts for under half, and the remainder has no known explanation. The sample table contains some 12,000 clones; only one count was recorded for roughly 85% of them. About three fifths of the sample goes to the ten largest clones. The sample's treatment or condition label, in plain terms: randomized to nivolumab then ipilimumab (arm A) or the reverse (arm B). The input for sequencing was CD8+ T cells sorted from blood (inferred from file names), taken from a patient given nivolumab and ipilimumab in sequence. The receptors originated from a human donor with melanoma.

The rearrangement joins TRBV2 to TRBJ1-5, with D hard to call. The germline CDR1 and CDR2 sequences are SNHLY and FYNNEI. V was clipped by 6 bases and J by 0 bases, with 12 bases between them. The CDR3 runs to 15 residues. In DNA, the CDR3 is TGTGCCAGCAGGGAGGACGGGTATAGCAATCAGCCCCAGCATTTT. Amino acids: CASREDGYSNQPQHF. The full variable domain, in which reference TRBV2 and TRBJ1-5 provide the parts outside the CDR3, is EPEVTQTPSHQVTQMGQEVILRCVPISNHLYFYWYRQILGQKVEFLVSFYNNEISEKSEIFDDQFSVERPDGSNFTLKIRSTKLEDSAMYFCASREDGYSNQPQHFGDGTRLSIL.

The rearrangement uses TRBV28 and TRBJ2-1, with TRBD2 matching over 11 bases. The CDR3 is made up of 15 amino acids. CDR1 is MDHEN and CDR2 is SYDVKM in the germline V gene. Trimming cost V 6 bases and J 6 bases; bases outside gene matches: 7. The CDR3 DNA reads as TGTGCCAGCAGCACCCTAGCGGGAGGTGGCAATGAGCAGTTCTTC. Translation gives CASSTLAGGGNEQFF.

The chain is built from TRBV4-1 and TRBJ1-4; no definite D call. The CDR3 spans 12 residues. The V end was cut by 3 bases, the J end by 11 bases, with 10 bases between. Germline assignment: CDR1 MGHRA and CDR2 YSYEKL. CDR3 loop: CASSQERLKLFF. In DNA, the CDR3 is TGCGCCAGCAGCCAGGAACGACTGAAACTGTTTTTT.

The chain couples TRBV7-9 to TRBJ2-2; tentatively, D is TRBD1 (5 bases). CDR3 length equals 15 residues. Deletions cut 2 bases from V and 1 base from J, with 8 bases between. Looked up from germline, CDR1 is SEHNR and CDR2 is FQNEAQ (reference sequence). CDR3: CASSLRGQNTGELFF. The DNA of the CDR3 is TGTGCCAGCAGCTTAAGAGGACAGAACACCGGGGAGCTGTTTTTT.

V and J are TRBV6-4 and TRBJ2-3, with 10 nucleotides matching TRBD2. Germline assignment: CDR1 MRHNA and CDR2 SNTAGT. With 3 bases clipped from V and 6 bases from J, the junction kept 6 bases outside the gene matches. The CDR3 runs to 15 residues. CDR3 sequence reads: CASSEVAGGGDTQYF. CDR3 in DNA: TGTGCCAGCAGTGAAGTAGCGGGGGGCGGGGATACGCAGTATTTT.

The chain employs TRBV28 and TRBJ1-1; D perhaps matches TRBD1 (5 bases). This CDR3 is built from 14 residues. Between the trimmed V and J ends, which lost 6 bases and 2 bases, there was a span of 13 bases. Germline CDR1 reads MDHEN; CDR2 reads SYDVKM. The CDR3: CASRLGHTNTEAFF. In DNA, the CDR3 is TGTGCCAGCAGACTTGGACACACCAACACTGAAGCTTTCTTT.

Only a few counts were recorded for this clone. The chain is built from TRBV4-2 and TRBJ2-1, with D possibly being TRBD1 (6 bases). This CDR3 region has 12 residues. Trimming cost V 5 bases and J 6 bases, with 8 bases left between them. CDR1 LGHNA and CDR2 YNFKEQ come from the germline V gene. This CDR3 is CASSSDSNEQFF. CDR3 nucleotide sequence: TGTGCCAGCAGCTCGGACAGCAATGAGCAGTTCTTC.

The CDR3 reads CASSSERWTSGPGTDTQYF. The DNA for the CDR3 is TGTGCCAGCAGTTCCGAACGATGGACTAGCGGGCCCGGCACAGATACGCAGTATTTT. This chain uses TRBV28 with TRBJ2-3; 11 positions match TRBD2. This CDR3 spans 19 amino acids. V lost 4 bases to trimming and J lost 1 base; unmatched junction nucleotides: 13. Germline V CDR1 and CDR2: MDHEN, SYDVKM.

The chain links TRBV27 to TRBJ1-4, with D hard to call. Trimming stripped 1 base from V and 0 bases from J, with 9 bases between. The germline gives CDR1 MNHEY, CDR2 SMNVEV (reference sequence). The CDR3 length is 16 residues. In nucleotides, the CDR3 is TGTGCCAGCAGTTTATTTCCTAGCCCAACTAATGAAAAACTGTTTTTT. Amino acids: CASSLFPSPTNEKLFF.

V and J are TRBV15 and TRBJ1-2, with TRBD1 matching 8 bases. The ends lost 8 bases at V and 2 bases at J; junction bases unmatched: 10. Germline loops: CDR1 LNHNV, CDR2 YYDKDF (reference sequence). The CDR3 runs 15 residues. CDR3 sequence reads: CATVGAGGKNYGYTF. The CDR3 DNA reads TGTGCCACCGTCGGGGCAGGGGGCAAAAACTATGGCTACACCTTC.

The chain couples TRBV6-5 to TRBJ2-3; no definite D call. Germline CDR1 MNHEY, CDR2 SVGAGI. The CDR3 sequence is 13 residues long. The V and J ends lost 10 bases and 6 bases respectively, with 17 bases between them. CDR3 coding DNA: TGTGCCACCCGACCTCTACTCGGGGATACGCAGTATTTT. This encodes CATRPLLGDTQYF.

The chain carries TRBV19 and TRBJ2-1; D not certain. This CDR3 is 12 amino acids long. Germline V gives CDR1 LNHDA, CDR2 SQIVND (reference sequence). Trimming took 5 bases from V and 9 from J, leaving 11 bases between them. The CDR3 nucleotides read TGTGCCAGTAGTCCAAGCCCCCTTGAGCAGTTCTTC. Translated, it gives CASSPSPLEQFF. Full variable domain (outside the CDR3, taken from reference TRBV19 and TRBJ2-1): DGGITQSPKYLFRKEGQNVTLSCEQNLNHDAMYWYRQDPGQGLRLIYYSQIVNDFQKGDIAEGYSVSREKKESFPLTVTSAQKNPTAFYLCASSPSPLEQFFGPGTRLTVL.

This clone was seen only a few times. The rearrangement links TRBV27 to TRBJ2-7; 14 nucleotides agree with TRBD2. CDR1 MNHEY and CDR2 SMNVEV come from the germline V gene (reference sequence). The CDR3 covers 14 residues. V shed 5 bases and J 6 bases; nucleotides not matched to a gene: 3. CDR3 amino acids: CASSPGLAGGEQYF. In DNA form, the CDR3 reads TGTGCCAGCAGTCCAGGACTAGCGGGAGGCGAGCAGTACTTC.